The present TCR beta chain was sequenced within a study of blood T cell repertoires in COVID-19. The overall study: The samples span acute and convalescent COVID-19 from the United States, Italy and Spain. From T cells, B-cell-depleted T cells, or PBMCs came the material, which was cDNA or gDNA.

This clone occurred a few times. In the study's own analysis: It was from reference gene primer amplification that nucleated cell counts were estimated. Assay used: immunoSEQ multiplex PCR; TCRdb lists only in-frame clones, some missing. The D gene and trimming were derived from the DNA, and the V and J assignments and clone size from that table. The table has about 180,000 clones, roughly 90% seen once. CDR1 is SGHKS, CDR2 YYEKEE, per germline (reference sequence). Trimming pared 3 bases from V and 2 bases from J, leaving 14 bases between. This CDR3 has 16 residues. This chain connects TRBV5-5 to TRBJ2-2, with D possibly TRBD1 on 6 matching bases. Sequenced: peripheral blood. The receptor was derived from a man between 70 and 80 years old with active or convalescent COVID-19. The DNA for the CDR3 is TGTGCCAGCAGCTATTCTGGGACACGAAACACCGGGGAGCTGTTTTTT. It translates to CASSYSGTRNTGELFF. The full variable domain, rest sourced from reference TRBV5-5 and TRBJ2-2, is DAGVTQSPTHLIKTRGQQVTLRCSPISGHKSVSWYQQVLGQGPQFIFQYYEKEERGRGNFPDRFSARQFPNYSSELNVNALLLGDSALYLCASSYSGTRNTGELFFGEGSRLTVL.